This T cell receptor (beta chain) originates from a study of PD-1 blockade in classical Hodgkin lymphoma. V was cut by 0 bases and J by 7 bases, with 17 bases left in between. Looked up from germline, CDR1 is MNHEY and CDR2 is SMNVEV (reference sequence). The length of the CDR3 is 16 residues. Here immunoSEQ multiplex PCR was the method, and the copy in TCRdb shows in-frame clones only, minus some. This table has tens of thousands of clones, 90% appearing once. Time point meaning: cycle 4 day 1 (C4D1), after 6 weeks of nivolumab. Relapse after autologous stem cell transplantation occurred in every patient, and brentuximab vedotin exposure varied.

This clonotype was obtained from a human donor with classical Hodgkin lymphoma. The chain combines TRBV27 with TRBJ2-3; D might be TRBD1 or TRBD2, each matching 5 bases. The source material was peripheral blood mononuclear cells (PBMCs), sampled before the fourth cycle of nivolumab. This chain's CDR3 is CASSLSMGPVSNTQYF. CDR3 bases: TGTGCCAGCAGTTTATCTATGGGACCGGTGTCCAATACGCAGTATTTT.